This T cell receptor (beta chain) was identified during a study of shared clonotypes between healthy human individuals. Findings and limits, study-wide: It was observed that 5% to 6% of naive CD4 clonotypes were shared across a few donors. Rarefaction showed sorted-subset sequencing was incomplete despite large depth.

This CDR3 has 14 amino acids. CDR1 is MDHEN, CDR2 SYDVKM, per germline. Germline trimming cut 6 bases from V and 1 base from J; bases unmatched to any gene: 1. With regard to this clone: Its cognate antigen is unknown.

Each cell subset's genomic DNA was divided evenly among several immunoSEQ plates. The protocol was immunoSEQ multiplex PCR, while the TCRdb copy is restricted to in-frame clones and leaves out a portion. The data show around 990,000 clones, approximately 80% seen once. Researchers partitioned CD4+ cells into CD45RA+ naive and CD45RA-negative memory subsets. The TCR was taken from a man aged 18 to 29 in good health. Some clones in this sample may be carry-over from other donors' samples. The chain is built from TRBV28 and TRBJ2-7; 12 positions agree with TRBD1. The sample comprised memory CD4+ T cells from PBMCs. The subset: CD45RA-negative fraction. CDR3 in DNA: TGTGCCAGCAGGGGACAGGGGGCGTCCTACGAGCAGTACTTC. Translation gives CASRGQGASYEQYF.